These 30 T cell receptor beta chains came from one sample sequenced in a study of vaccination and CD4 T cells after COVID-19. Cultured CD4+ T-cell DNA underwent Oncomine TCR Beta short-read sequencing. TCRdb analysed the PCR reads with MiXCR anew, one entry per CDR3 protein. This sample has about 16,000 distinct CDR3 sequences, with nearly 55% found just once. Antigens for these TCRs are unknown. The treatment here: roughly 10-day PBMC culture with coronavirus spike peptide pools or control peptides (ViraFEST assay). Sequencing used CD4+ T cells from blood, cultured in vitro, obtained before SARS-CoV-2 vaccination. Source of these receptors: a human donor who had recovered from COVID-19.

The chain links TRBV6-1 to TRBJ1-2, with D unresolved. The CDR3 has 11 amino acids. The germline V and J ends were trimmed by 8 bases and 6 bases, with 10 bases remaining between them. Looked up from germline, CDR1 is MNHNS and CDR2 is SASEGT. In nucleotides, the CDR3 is TGTGCCAGCGGACGAGATAATGGCTACACCTTC. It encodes CASGRDNGYTF.

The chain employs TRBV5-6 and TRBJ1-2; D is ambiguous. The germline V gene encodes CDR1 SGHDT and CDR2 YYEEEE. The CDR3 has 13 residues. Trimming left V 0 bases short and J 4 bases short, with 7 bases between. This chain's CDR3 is CASSLGQFYGYTF. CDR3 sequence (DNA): TGTGCCAGCAGCTTGGGTCAGTTCTATGGCTACACCTTC.

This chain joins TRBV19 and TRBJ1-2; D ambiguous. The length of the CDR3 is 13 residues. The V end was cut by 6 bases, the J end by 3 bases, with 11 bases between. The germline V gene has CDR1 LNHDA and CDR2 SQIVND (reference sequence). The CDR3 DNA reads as TGTGCCAGTAGCTCCGGGAGGGACTATGGCTACACCTTC. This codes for CASSSGRDYGYTF.

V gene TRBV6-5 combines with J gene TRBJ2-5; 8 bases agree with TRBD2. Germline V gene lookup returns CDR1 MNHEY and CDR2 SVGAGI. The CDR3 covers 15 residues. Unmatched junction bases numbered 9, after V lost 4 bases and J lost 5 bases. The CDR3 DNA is TGTGCCAGCAGTTCGAAAAGCGGGAGAGGGGAGACCCAGTACTTC. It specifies CASSSKSGRGETQYF.

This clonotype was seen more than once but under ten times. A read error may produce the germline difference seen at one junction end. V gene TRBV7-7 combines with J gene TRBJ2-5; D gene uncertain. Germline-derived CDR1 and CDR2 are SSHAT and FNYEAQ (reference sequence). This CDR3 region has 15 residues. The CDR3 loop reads CASSLRSGSQETQYF. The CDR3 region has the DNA TGTGCTAGCAGCTTAAGGTCCGGCAGCCAAGAGACCCAGTACTTC.

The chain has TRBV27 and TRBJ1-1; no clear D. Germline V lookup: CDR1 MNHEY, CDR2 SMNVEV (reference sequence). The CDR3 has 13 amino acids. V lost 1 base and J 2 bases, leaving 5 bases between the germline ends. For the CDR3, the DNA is TGTGCCAGCAGTTTATTTGGAAACACTGAAGCTTTCTTT. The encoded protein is CASSLFGNTEAFF.

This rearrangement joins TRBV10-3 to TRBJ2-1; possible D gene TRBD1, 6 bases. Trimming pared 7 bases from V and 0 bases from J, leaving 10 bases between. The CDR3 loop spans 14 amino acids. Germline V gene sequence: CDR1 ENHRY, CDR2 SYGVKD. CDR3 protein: CAIKDSSSYNEQFF. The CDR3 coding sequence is TGTGCCATCAAGGACAGTAGCTCCTACAATGAGCAGTTCTTC.

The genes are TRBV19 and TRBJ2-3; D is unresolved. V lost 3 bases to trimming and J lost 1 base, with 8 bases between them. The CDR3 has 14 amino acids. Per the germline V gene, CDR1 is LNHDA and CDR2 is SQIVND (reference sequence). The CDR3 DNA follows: TGTGCCAGTAGTATTAGTGGCGGCACAGATACGCAGTATTTT. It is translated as CASSISGGTDTQYF.

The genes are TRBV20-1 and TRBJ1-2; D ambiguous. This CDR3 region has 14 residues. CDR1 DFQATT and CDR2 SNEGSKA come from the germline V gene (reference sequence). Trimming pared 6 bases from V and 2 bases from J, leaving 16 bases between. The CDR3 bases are TGCAGTGCCCAACGTGTGGACTCCAACTATGGCTACACCTTC. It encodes CSAQRVDSNYGYTF.

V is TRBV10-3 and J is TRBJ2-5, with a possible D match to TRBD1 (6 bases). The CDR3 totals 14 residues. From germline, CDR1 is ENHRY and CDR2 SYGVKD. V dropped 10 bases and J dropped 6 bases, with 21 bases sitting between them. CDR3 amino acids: CATRGSGDFQTQYF. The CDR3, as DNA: TGTGCCACCAGGGGTTCTGGTGACTTCCAGACCCAGTACTTC.

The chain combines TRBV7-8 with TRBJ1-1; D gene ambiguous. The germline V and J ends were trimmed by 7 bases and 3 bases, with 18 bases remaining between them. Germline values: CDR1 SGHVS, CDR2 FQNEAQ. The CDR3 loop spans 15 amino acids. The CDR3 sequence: CASNNGRFRHTEAFF. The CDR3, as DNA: TGTGCCAGCAACAACGGAAGATTCCGGCACACTGAAGCTTTCTTT.

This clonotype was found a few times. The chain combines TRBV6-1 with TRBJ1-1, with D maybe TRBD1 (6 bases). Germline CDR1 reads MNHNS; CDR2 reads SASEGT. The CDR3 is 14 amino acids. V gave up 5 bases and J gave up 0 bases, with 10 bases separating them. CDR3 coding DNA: TGTGCCAGCAGTCCCGGACAGTTGAACACTGAAGCTTTCTTT. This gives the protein CASSPGQLNTEAFF.

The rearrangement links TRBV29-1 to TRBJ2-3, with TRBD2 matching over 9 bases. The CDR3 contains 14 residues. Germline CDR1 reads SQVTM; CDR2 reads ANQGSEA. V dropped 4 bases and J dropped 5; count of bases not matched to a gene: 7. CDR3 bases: TGCAGCGTTGGACTAGCGGTCGGCGTAGATACGCAGTATTTT. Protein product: CSVGLAVGVDTQYF.

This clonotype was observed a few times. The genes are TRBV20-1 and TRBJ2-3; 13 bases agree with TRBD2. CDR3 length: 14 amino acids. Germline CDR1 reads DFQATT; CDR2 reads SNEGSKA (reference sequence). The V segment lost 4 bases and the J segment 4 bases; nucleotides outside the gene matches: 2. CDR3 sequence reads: CSAKTSGRSDTQYF. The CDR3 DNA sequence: TGCAGTGCTAAGACTAGCGGGAGGTCAGATACGCAGTATTTT.

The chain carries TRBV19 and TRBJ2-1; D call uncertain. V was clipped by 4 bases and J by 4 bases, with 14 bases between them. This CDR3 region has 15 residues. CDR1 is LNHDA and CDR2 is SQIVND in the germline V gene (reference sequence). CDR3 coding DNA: TGTGCCAGTAGTACTCGCCGTGGGCAATACAATGAGCAGTTCTTC. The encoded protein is CASSTRRGQYNEQFF.

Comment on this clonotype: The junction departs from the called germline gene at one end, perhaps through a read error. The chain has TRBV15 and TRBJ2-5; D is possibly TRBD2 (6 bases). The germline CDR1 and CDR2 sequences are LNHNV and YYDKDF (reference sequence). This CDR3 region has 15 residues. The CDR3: CATNRVRGSLETQYF. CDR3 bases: TGTGCCACCAACAGAGTTCGGGGGTCGCTGGAGACCCAGTACTTC.

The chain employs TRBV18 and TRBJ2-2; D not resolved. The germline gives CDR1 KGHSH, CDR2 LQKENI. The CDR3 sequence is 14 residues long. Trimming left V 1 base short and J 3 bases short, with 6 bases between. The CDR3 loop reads CASSPRLDTGELFF. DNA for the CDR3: TGTGCCAGCTCACCACGGCTGGACACCGGGGAGCTGTTTTTT.

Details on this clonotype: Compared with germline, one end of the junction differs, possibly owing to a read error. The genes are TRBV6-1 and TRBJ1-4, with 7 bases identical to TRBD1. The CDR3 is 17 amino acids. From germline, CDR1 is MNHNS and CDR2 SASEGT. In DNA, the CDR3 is TGTGCCAGCCGTGAGGGGGCGCCTCGGGCAACTAATGAAAAACTGTTTTTT. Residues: CASREGAPRATNEKLFF.

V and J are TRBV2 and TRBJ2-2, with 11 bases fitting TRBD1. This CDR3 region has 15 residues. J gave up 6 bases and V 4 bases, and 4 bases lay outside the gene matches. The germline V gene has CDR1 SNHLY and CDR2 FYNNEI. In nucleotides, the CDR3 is TGTGCCAGCAGTGTGGGACAGGGGGGACCCGGGGAGCTGTTTTTT. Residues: CASSVGQGGPGELFF.

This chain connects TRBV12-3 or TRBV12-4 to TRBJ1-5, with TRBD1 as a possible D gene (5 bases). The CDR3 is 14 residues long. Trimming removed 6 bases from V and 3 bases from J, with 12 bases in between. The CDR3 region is CASRLAGVNQPQHF. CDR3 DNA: TGTGCCAGCAGACTGGCGGGGGTCAATCAGCCCCAGCATTTT.

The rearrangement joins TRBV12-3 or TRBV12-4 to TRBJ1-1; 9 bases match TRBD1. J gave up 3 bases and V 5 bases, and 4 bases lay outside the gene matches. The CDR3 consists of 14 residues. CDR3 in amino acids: CASSRQGVYTEAFF. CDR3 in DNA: TGTGCCAGCAGTCGACAGGGGGTGTACACTGAAGCTTTCTTT.

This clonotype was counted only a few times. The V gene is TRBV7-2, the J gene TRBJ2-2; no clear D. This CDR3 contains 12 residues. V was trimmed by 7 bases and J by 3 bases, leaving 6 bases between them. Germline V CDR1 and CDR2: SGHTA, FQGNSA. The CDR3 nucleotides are TGTGCCAGCACCACCGACACCGGGGAGCTGTTTTTT. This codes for CASTTDTGELFF.

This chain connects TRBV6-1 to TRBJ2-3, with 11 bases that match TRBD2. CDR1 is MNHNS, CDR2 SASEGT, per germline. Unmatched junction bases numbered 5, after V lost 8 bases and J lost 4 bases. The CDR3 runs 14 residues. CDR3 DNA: TGTGCCAGCCGTAGCGGGAGGGGGGCAGATACGCAGTATTTT. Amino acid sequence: CASRSGRGADTQYF.

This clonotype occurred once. This CDR3 is CASSQERVNEQFF. The CDR3 nucleotides read TGTGCCAGCAGCCAAGAAAGGGTCAATGAGCAGTTCTTC. This chain links TRBV4-2 with TRBJ2-1; D gene uncertain. Trimming cost V 0 bases and J 6 bases, with 6 bases left between them. Germline CDR1 and CDR2: LGHNA and YNFKEQ. This CDR3 is built from 13 residues.

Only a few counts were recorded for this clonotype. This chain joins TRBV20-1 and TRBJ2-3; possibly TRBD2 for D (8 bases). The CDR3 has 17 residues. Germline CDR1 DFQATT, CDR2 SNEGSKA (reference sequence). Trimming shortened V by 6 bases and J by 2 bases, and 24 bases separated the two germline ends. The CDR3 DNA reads TGCAGTGCCAACAGACAGACAGGGCGGGGGGACACAGATACGCAGTATTTT. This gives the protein CSANRQTGRGDTDTQYF.

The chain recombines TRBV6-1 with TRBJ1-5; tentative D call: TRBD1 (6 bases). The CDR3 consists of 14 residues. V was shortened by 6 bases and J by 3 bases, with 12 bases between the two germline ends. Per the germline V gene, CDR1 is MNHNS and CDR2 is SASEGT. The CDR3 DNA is TGTGCCAGCAGATGGGGGGCCGACAATCAGCCCCAGCATTTT. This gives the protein CASRWGADNQPQHF.

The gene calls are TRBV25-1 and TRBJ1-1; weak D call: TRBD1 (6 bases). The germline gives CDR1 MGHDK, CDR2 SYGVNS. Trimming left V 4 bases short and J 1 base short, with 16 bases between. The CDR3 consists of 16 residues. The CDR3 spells CASSVGGGLRNTEAFF. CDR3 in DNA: TGTGCCAGCAGTGTAGGGGGTGGTTTAAGGAACACTGAAGCTTTCTTT.

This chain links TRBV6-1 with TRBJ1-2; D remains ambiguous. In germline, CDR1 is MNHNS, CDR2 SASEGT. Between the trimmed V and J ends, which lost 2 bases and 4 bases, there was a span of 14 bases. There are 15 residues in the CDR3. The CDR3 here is CASSEMTVGFYGYTF. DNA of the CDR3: TGTGCCAGCAGTGAAATGACGGTCGGATTCTATGGCTACACCTTC.

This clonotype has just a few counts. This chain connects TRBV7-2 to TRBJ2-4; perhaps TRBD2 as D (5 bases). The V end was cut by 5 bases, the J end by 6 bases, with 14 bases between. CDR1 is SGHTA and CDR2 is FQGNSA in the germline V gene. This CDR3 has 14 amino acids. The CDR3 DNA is TGTGCCAGCAGCCCTAACGTGGGAGCAAACATTCAGTACTTC. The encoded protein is CASSPNVGANIQYF.

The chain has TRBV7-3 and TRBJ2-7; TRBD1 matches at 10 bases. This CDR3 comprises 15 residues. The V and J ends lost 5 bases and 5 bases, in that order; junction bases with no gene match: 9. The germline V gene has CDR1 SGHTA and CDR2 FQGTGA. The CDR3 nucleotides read TGTGCCAGCAGCCCAGACAGGGGGCGAATCAACGAGCAGTACTTC. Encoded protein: CASSPDRGRINEQYF.